This passage covers 28 T cell receptor beta chains from one sample sequenced in a study of blood T cell repertoires in COVID-19. This table comes from immunoSEQ multiplex PCR, and its TCRdb copy is limited to in-frame clones, with some not included. Here the sample spans some 180,000 clones, around 90% being singletons. The sequencing input was peripheral blood. The receptors were gathered from a man in his fifties with acute or convalescent COVID-19.

V is TRBV19 and J is TRBJ1-2; D remains ambiguous. Looked up from germline, CDR1 is LNHDA and CDR2 is SQIVND (reference sequence). This CDR3 has 13 amino acids. V dropped 5 bases and J dropped 1 base, with 8 bases sitting between them. CDR3 coding DNA: TGTGCCAGTAGTCCGCAGTATAACTATGGCTACACCTTC. The encoded protein is CASSPQYNYGYTF.

The rearrangement joins TRBV7-3 to TRBJ2-2; 7 bases match TRBD1. J lost 6 bases, V lost 2 bases, and 9 bases had no gene match. Germline V gene data show CDR1 as SGHTA and CDR2 as FQGTGA. The CDR3 runs to 16 residues. As DNA, the CDR3 is TGTGCCAGCAGCTTACGGTATACAGGGGTCCCCGGGGAGCTGTTTTTT. It is translated as CASSLRYTGVPGELFF.

The CDR3 DNA is TGTGCCAGCAGCTTTACTCTAACTACTAACTATGGCTACACCTTC. Its protein product is CASSFTLTTNYGYTF. This chain joins TRBV13 and TRBJ1-2; D not certain. CDR1 and CDR2 from the germline V gene are PRHDT and FYEKMQ (reference sequence). The CDR3 length is 15 residues. Trimming left V 3 bases short and J 0 bases short, with 11 bases between. The full variable domain, its missing parts supplied by reference TRBV13 and TRBJ1-2, is AAGVIQSPRHLIKEKRETATLKCYPIPRHDTVYWYQQGPGQDPQFLISFYEKMQSDKGSIPDRFSAQQFSDYHSELNMSSLELGDSALYFCASSFTLTTNYGYTFGSGTRLTVV.

The chain couples TRBV29-1 to TRBJ2-7, with TRBD1 identical over 7 bases. The germline V gene encodes CDR1 SQVTM and CDR2 ANQGSEA. The junction had 12 bases not matched to a gene; V was cut back by 7 bases and J by 6 bases. This CDR3 is 13 amino acids long. CDR3 amino acids: CSAKRGPSGEQYF. DNA for the CDR3: TGCAGCGCCAAAAGGGGGCCCTCCGGCGAGCAGTACTTC.

V and J are TRBV10-3 and TRBJ1-1, with 7 bases that match TRBD1. CDR3 length: 16 amino acids. The germline V gene encodes CDR1 ENHRY and CDR2 SYGVKD. V trimming: 4 bases; J trimming: 0 bases; junction bases outside the gene matches: 8. CDR3 region: CAISAQGGSMNTEAFF. The CDR3 bases are TGTGCCATCAGTGCCCAGGGGGGTTCCATGAACACTGAAGCTTTCTTT.

The rearrangement links TRBV19 to TRBJ2-5; TRBD1 agrees at 8 bases. CDR3 length: 15 residues. CDR1 and CDR2 from the germline V gene are LNHDA and SQIVND (reference sequence). V lost 8 bases and J lost 2; bases outside the gene matches: 10. The CDR3 is CASSRDRFPQETQYF. The CDR3, as DNA: TGTGCCAGTTCGAGGGACAGGTTCCCTCAAGAGACCCAGTACTTC. Full variable domain (remainder filled in from reference TRBV19 and TRBJ2-5): DGGITQSPKYLFRKEGQNVTLSCEQNLNHDAMYWYRQDPGQGLRLIYYSQIVNDFQKGDIAEGYSVSREKKESFPLTVTSAQKNPTAFYLCASSRDRFPQETQYFGPGTRLLVL.

This CDR3 reads CSVTTGSGEKLFF. CDR3 in DNA: TGCAGCGTGACGACAGGGTCGGGTGAAAAACTGTTTTTT. The chain has TRBV29-1 and TRBJ1-4, with TRBD1 matching 7 bases. The germline gives CDR1 SQVTM, CDR2 ANQGSEA. The CDR3 is made up of 13 amino acids. V trimming: 6 bases; J trimming: 7 bases; junction bases outside the gene matches: 8.

This chain uses TRBV2 with TRBJ1-1, with D possibly matching TRBD1 (6 bases). The CDR3 totals 14 residues. Germline-derived CDR1 and CDR2 are SNHLY and FYNNEI. Trimming pared 4 bases from V and 0 bases from J, leaving 9 bases between. The CDR3 region is CASSVPGVNTEAFF. DNA of the CDR3: TGTGCCAGCAGTGTACCAGGGGTGAACACTGAAGCTTTCTTT.

This chain uses TRBV7-9 with TRBJ1-6; D remains ambiguous. This CDR3 spans 16 amino acids. With 5 bases removed from V and 8 bases from J, the gap between germline ends came to 19 bases. The V gene's germline CDR1 is SEHNR and CDR2 FQNEAQ (reference sequence). CDR3 sequence: CASSQDDDPGDSPLHF. As DNA, the CDR3 is TGTGCCAGCAGCCAGGACGACGACCCCGGGGATTCACCCCTCCACTTT.

This chain joins TRBV10-3 and TRBJ2-5; 13 bases fit TRBD2. CDR3 size: 18 residues. The junction had 4 bases not matched to a gene; V was cut back by 0 bases and J by 0 bases. The V gene's germline CDR1 is ENHRY and CDR2 SYGVKD. As DNA, the CDR3 is TGTGCCATCAGTGAGTCCACTAGCGGGGGGGCGTACCAAGAGACCCAGTACTTC. Protein sequence: CAISESTSGGAYQETQYF.

V gene TRBV28 combines with J gene TRBJ2-1; 10 bases are a match to TRBD1. V gave up 1 base and J gave up 6 bases; unmatched junction bases: 3. CDR3 size: 15 residues. Germline values: CDR1 MDHEN, CDR2 SYDVKM. DNA for the CDR3: TGTGCCAGCAGTTTATCCAGGACAGGGGGCAATGAGCAGTTCTTC. The encoded protein is CASSLSRTGGNEQFF. Variable domain in full (rest from reference TRBV28 and TRBJ2-1): DVKVTQSSRYLVKRTGEKVFLECVQDMDHENMFWYRQDPGLGLRLIYFSYDVKMKEKGDIPEGYSVSREKKERFSLILESASTNQTSMYLCASSLSRTGGNEQFFGPGTRLTVL.

The rearrangement links TRBV27 to TRBJ2-7; 9 bases line up with TRBD2. Germline CDR1 MNHEY, CDR2 SMNVEV (reference sequence). Trimming at V came to 5 bases and at J to 2 bases, leaving 13 bases not matched to a gene. The CDR3 totals 17 residues. The CDR3 sequence: CASSPLPIAGAPYEQYF. In DNA, the CDR3 is TGTGCCAGCAGTCCACTCCCAATAGCGGGAGCACCCTACGAGCAGTACTTC.

This clone appeared a single time. The rearrangement joins TRBV7-3 to TRBJ2-1, with 11 bases lining up with TRBD2. The V segment lost 1 base and the J segment 6 bases; nucleotides outside the gene matches: 5. The CDR3 loop spans 16 amino acids. Germline V lookup: CDR1 SGHTA, CDR2 FQGTGA. The CDR3 nucleotides are TGTGCCAGCAGCTTAAATGGCGGGACTAGCGGCAATGAGCAGTTCTTC. Protein product: CASSLNGGTSGNEQFF.

CDR3 coding DNA: TGTGCCAGCAGCTTCGGGGGACGTGGCTTATCCTACGAGCAGTACTTC. Protein: CASSFGGRGLSYEQYF. V and J are TRBV7-8 and TRBJ2-7; D is possibly TRBD2 (6 bases). Trimming removed 3 bases at V and 1 base at J, with 16 bases between. Germline CDR1 reads SGHVS; CDR2 reads FQNEAQ. The CDR3 loop spans 16 amino acids.

This rearrangement joins TRBV27 to TRBJ2-1, with TRBD2 matching over 7 bases. The CDR3 spans 13 residues. Looked up from germline, CDR1 is MNHEY and CDR2 is SMNVEV (reference sequence). The trim removed 4 bases at V and 15 bases at J, leaving 12 bases unmatched. CDR3 nucleotides: TGTGCCAGCAGTTCCCCCCCCGCGGGAGTTCCGTTCTTC. Protein sequence: CASSSPPAGVPFF.

This clone was seen a few times. CDR3 coding DNA: TGTGCCAGCAGCTTATTGGCCAGTTTCTCTGGAAACACCATATATTTT. Translating it yields CASSLLASFSGNTIYF. The chain joins TRBV7-2 to TRBJ1-3; no clear D. Germline V CDR1 and CDR2: SGHTA, FQGNSA. V shed 2 bases and J shed 0 bases, with 11 bases lying between them. This CDR3 spans 16 amino acids. Drawing the rest from reference TRBV7-2 and TRBJ1-3, the complete variable domain is GAGVSQSPSNKVTEKGKDVELRCDPISGHTALYWYRQSLGQGLEFLIYFQGNSAPDKSGLPSDRFSAERTGGSVSTLTIQRTQQEDSAVYLCASSLLASFSGNTIYFGEGSWLTVV.

The table lists this clone with a count of one. V and J are TRBV24-1 and TRBJ2-5, with 8 nucleotides matching TRBD1. Germline V gene data show CDR1 as KGHDR and CDR2 as SFDVKD. This CDR3 is 15 amino acids long. After removal of 5 bases from V and 1 base from J, the junction contained 5 bases not matched to a gene. Here the CDR3 DNA reads TGTGCCACCAGTGGTCGGGACAGGACCCAAGAGACCCAGTACTTC. This sequence encodes CATSGRDRTQETQYF.

The chain carries TRBV6-2 or TRBV6-3 and TRBJ2-7; 8 bases are shared with TRBD1. Trimming at V came to 3 bases and at J to 4 bases, leaving 8 bases not matched to a gene. This CDR3 spans 15 amino acids. CDR1 is MNHEY, CDR2 SVGEGT, per germline. In DNA, the CDR3 is TGTGCCAGCAGTTATTCGACAGGGGTGAAGTACGAGCAGTACGTC. This codes for CASSYSTGVKYEQYV.

The chain couples TRBV28 to TRBJ2-7, with D perhaps TRBD1 (6 bases). This CDR3 comprises 14 residues. Germline CDR1 is MDHEN and CDR2 is SYDVKM. V shed 2 bases and J shed 3 bases, with 11 bases lying between them. CDR3 coding DNA: TGTGCCAGCAGTTTAAGACAGGCCAGCTACGAGCAGTACTTC. Residues: CASSLRQASYEQYF.

The gene calls are TRBV18 and TRBJ2-6; D remains ambiguous. Germline CDR1 KGHSH, CDR2 LQKENI. With 1 base removed from V and 0 bases from J, the gap between germline ends came to 10 bases. This CDR3 has 17 residues. DNA for the CDR3: TGTGCCAGCTCACCACGGGCAGTGAGCTCTGGGGCCAACGTCCTGACTTTC. The encoded protein is CASSPRAVSSGANVLTF.

The CDR3 region has the DNA TGTGCCAGCAGTTACGGGGGACAGGGGAACTACGAGCAGTACGTC. Translated, it gives CASSYGGQGNYEQYV. The V and J genes are TRBV6-5 and TRBJ2-7; 10 bases fit TRBD1. This CDR3 has 15 residues. Germline V lookup: CDR1 MNHEY, CDR2 SVGAGI. After removal of 2 bases from V and 3 bases from J, the junction contained 4 bases not matched to a gene.

This chain joins TRBV10-3 and TRBJ2-1, with 7 positions matching TRBD2. This CDR3 comprises 13 residues. Germline assignment: CDR1 ENHRY and CDR2 SYGVKD. V lost 9 bases to trimming and J lost 0 bases; unmatched junction nucleotides: 2. The CDR3: CAMGTNSYNEQFF. As DNA, the CDR3 is TGTGCCATGGGGACTAACTCCTACAATGAGCAGTTCTTC.

This rearrangement joins TRBV5-1 to TRBJ2-1; 7 nucleotides agree with TRBD2. V lost 0 bases, J lost 8 bases, and 5 bases stayed unmatched. There are 14 residues in the CDR3. Per germline, CDR1 SGHRS and CDR2 YFSETQ. The CDR3 DNA reads as TGCGCCAGCAGCTTGGGGCGGGGGATCCATGAGCAGTTCTTC. Encoded protein: CASSLGRGIHEQFF.

The rearrangement joins TRBV5-1 to TRBJ2-7; 12 nucleotides line up with TRBD2. CDR1 is SGHRS and CDR2 is YFSETQ in the germline V gene. The CDR3 is 13 residues long. With V trimmed by 5 bases and J by 4 bases, 1 base remained unmatched. CDR3 sequence: CASRTSGSYEQYF. CDR3 in DNA: TGCGCCAGCAGGACTAGCGGGAGTTACGAGCAGTACTTC.

The chain employs TRBV27 and TRBJ2-5, with 8 bases identical to TRBD2. This CDR3 is 13 amino acids long. Germline loops: CDR1 MNHEY, CDR2 SMNVEV (reference sequence). The V gene end was trimmed by 5 bases and the J gene end by 6 bases; junction bases not matched to a gene: 5. The CDR3: CASSTPGGKTQYF. CDR3 sequence (DNA): TGTGCCAGCAGTACCCCGGGGGGGAAGACCCAGTACTTC.

The gene calls are TRBV29-1 and TRBJ1-1, with a possible D match to TRBD1 (5 bases). This CDR3 spans 14 amino acids. V was clipped by 7 bases and J by 1 base, with 16 bases between them. In germline, CDR1 is SQVTM, CDR2 ANQGSEA. In nucleotides, the CDR3 is TGCAGCGCCTCGCAGGGTTTGAGGAACACTGAAGCTTTCTTT. Its translation is CSASQGLRNTEAFF.

Regarding this clone: This sample also contains other DNA sequences that code for the same CDR3. The V call is TRBV28, the J call TRBJ1-5, with D unresolved. The CDR3 sequence is 14 residues long. V was trimmed by 2 bases and J by 2 bases, leaving 7 bases between them. Germline CDR1 is MDHEN and CDR2 is SYDVKM. In nucleotides, the CDR3 is TGTGCCAGCAGTTTAATGGGCGGCAATCAGCCCCAGCATTTT. It codes for CASSLMGGNQPQHF.

The chain has TRBV12-3 or TRBV12-4 and TRBJ1-1; D unclear. Trimming stripped 1 base from V and 4 bases from J, with 7 bases between. The CDR3 has 13 residues. The CDR3 spells CASSLGSPTEAFF. CDR3 nucleotides: TGTGCCAGCAGTTTAGGGAGTCCCACTGAAGCTTTCTTT.